This T cell receptor (beta chain) appears in the sequencing data of a study of blood T cell repertoires in COVID-19. Study background: Samples taken during acute and convalescent COVID-19 were collected in the United States, Italy and Spain.

The V gene's germline CDR1 is SGHNT and CDR2 YENEEA. Trimming removed 3 bases at V and 7 bases at J, with 12 bases between. The CDR3 has 13 residues. In the original analysis: Reference gene primer amplification in the assay estimated nucleated cell counts. Sequencing was performed with immunoSEQ multiplex PCR; in TCRdb, only in-frame clones are kept and a portion is missing. That table gives V, J and clone size, and the DNA gave D and trimming. Of 15,000 to 16,000 clones listed, 76% are singletons. This clonotype was obtained from a man aged 65 to 79 with active or convalescent COVID-19. This chain links TRBV11-3 with TRBJ1-1; D may be TRBD1 (6 bases). Specimen: peripheral blood. The CDR3 DNA is TGTGCCAGCAGCTTGAACAGGGATGGTGAAGCTTTCTTT. Translated, it gives CASSLNRDGEAFF.